This TCR beta chain was sequenced in a study of vaccination and CD4 T cells after COVID-19. On the study more broadly: Researchers treated cells with overlapping spike peptides taken from SARS-CoV-2, HCoV-NL63, HCoV-OC43 and HCoV-229E.

Treatment defined: approximately 11-day PBMC culture with coronavirus spike peptide pools or control peptides (ViraFEST assay). Regarding this clonotype: The antigen is not known.

The germline gives CDR1 DFQATT, CDR2 SNEGSKA (reference sequence). The CDR3 length is 14 residues. The ends were cut back, 6 bases at V and 6 bases at J, with 20 bases in the middle. Scientists ran DNA taken from cultured CD4+ T cells through the Oncomine TCR Beta short-read assay for sequencing. TCRdb independently ran MiXCR on the PCR reads; one entry per CDR3 protein. This sample has over 15,000 distinct CDR3 sequences, with 57% found just once. This chain connects TRBV20-1 to TRBJ1-1, with D tentatively TRBD1 (5 bases). The sequence derives from a human donor who had recovered from COVID-19. Material for sequencing was CD4+ T cells from blood, cultured in vitro. CDR3 residues: CSAPVSGGMAEAFF. The DNA for the CDR3 is TGCAGTGCCCCGGTATCTGGGGGAATGGCTGAAGCTTTCTTT.